The 26 T cell receptor beta chains reported below all come from one sample, sequenced in a study of T cell changes during pregnancy in multiple sclerosis. Some clones are missing from TCRdb's copy, which holds only in-frame ones; the method was immunoSEQ multiplex PCR. The sample lists 50,000 to 65,000 clones; about 90% were seen once. Source: peripheral blood, taken in the third trimester of pregnancy. These receptors were obtained from a female donor in good health, enrolled as a control in a pregnancy study.

V and J are TRBV30 and TRBJ2-2, with 7 bases identical to TRBD2. The CDR3 is 17 residues long. The germline V gene has CDR1 GTSNPN and CDR2 SVGIG (reference sequence). V lost 2 bases to trimming and J lost 0 bases; unmatched junction nucleotides: 9. The CDR3 bases are TGTGCCTGGAGTCCCCCGCCTCTAGCGGCGAACACCGGGGAGCTGTTTTTT. This encodes CAWSPPPLAANTGELFF.

The genes are TRBV15 and TRBJ1-6, with D hard to call. CDR1 is LNHNV, CDR2 YYDKDF, per germline (reference sequence). The V end lost 0 bases, the J end lost 10 bases, and 13 bases lay between the germline ends. This CDR3 spans 15 amino acids. The CDR3 region has the DNA TGTGCCACCAGCAGAGATGACCCACAGCGGTCACCCCTCCACTTT. Protein sequence: CATSRDDPQRSPLHF.

This chain connects TRBV9 to TRBJ2-1; the match to TRBD2 covers 16 bases. V shed 3 bases, J shed 4 bases, and the junction held 13 bases outside the gene matches. The germline CDR1 and CDR2 sequences are SGDLS and YYNGEE. The CDR3 loop spans 20 amino acids. CDR3 coding DNA: TGTGCCAGCAGCGCTCCCGTGGGACTAGCGGGGGGGCCGGTTTACAATGAGCAGTTCTTC. Protein: CASSAPVGLAGGPVYNEQFF.

The chain couples TRBV2 to TRBJ2-7; 12 bases fit TRBD1. The CDR3 runs 14 residues. Germline V CDR1 and CDR2: SNHLY, FYNNEI. V lost 9 bases and J lost 5; bases outside the gene matches: 8. CDR3 residues: CASKLGQGAHEQYF. The CDR3 nucleotides are TGTGCCAGTAAACTGGGACAGGGGGCCCACGAGCAGTACTTC.

J is TRBJ2-7 and V is TRBV6-1; D unclear. The length of the CDR3 is 11 residues. Germline assignment: CDR1 MNHNS and CDR2 SASEGT. The V end was cut by 7 bases, the J end by 7 bases, with 11 bases between. The CDR3 loop reads CASKVGYEQYF. As DNA, the CDR3 is TGTGCCAGCAAGGTGGGCTATGAGCAGTACTTC.

The rearrangement joins TRBV7-9 to TRBJ2-3, with TRBD2 matching 8 bases. V was clipped by 2 bases and J by 2 bases; unmatched bases: 6. The CDR3 sequence is 16 residues long. CDR1 and CDR2 (germline): SEHNR, FQNEAQ (reference sequence). CDR3 region: CASSLSGGLSTDTQYF. The CDR3 coding sequence is TGTGCCAGCAGCTTAAGCGGGGGCCTTTCCACAGATACGCAGTATTTT.

Worth noting for this clone: The sample holds other DNA sequences that translate to the same CDR3. This chain uses TRBV6-1 with TRBJ2-3, with 7 bases identical to TRBD2. Germline V gene data show CDR1 as MNHNS and CDR2 as SASEGT. Trimming at V came to 7 bases and at J to 1 base, leaving 5 bases not matched to a gene. The CDR3 length is 14 residues. The CDR3 loop is CASTPSGGTDTQYF. The CDR3 DNA follows: TGTGCCAGCACCCCCAGCGGGGGCACAGATACGCAGTATTTT.

CDR3 nucleotide sequence: TGCAGCGTTGACGACGGGGGGCCGATGGGCACTGAAGCTTTCTTT. This sequence encodes CSVDDGGPMGTEAFF. The chain employs TRBV29-1 and TRBJ1-1; perhaps TRBD1 as D (6 bases). The CDR3 runs 15 residues. The V gene's germline CDR1 is SQVTM and CDR2 ANQGSEA. With 3 bases removed from V and 4 bases from J, the gap between germline ends came to 18 bases. The full variable domain, completed using reference TRBV29-1 and TRBJ1-1, is SAVISQKPSRDICQRGTSLTIQCQVDSQVTMMFWYRQQPGQSLTLIATANQGSEATYESGFVIDKFPISRPNLTFSTLTVSNMSPEDSSIYLCSVDDGGPMGTEAFFGQGTRLTVV.

The chain employs TRBV9 and TRBJ2-1, with D possibly being TRBD2 (5 bases). Germline CDR1 reads SGDLS; CDR2 reads YYNGEE. Trimming took 4 bases from V and 3 from J, leaving 14 bases between them. The CDR3 spans 15 residues. CDR3 amino acids: CASSPGGRSYNEQFF. CDR3 bases: TGTGCCAGCAGCCCCGGCGGGCGGAGCTACAATGAGCAGTTCTTC.

The rearrangement joins TRBV6-6 to TRBJ1-1; 9 nucleotides match TRBD1. Germline V gene lookup returns CDR1 MNHNY and CDR2 SVGAGI (reference sequence). V was pared by 6 bases and J by 1 base, with 3 bases of the junction left unmatched. The CDR3 totals 14 residues. The CDR3 sequence is CASRETGGNTEAFF. The CDR3 bases are TGTGCCAGCAGAGAGACAGGGGGGAACACTGAAGCTTTCTTT.

V and J are TRBV7-2 and TRBJ1-2; unclear D gene. The CDR3 loop spans 13 amino acids. The germline gives CDR1 SGHTA, CDR2 FQGNSA. Trimming pared 1 base from V and 4 bases from J, leaving 7 bases between. The CDR3 region is CASSLERSYGYTF. The CDR3, as DNA: TGTGCCAGCAGCTTAGAACGGAGCTATGGCTACACCTTC.

The chain employs TRBV5-5 and TRBJ1-2; D may be TRBD1 (5 bases). The CDR3 sequence is 15 residues long. The ends were cut back, 1 base at V and 7 bases at J, with 17 bases in the middle. From germline, CDR1 is SGHKS and CDR2 YYEKEE (reference sequence). The CDR3 is CASSLSQGAAGGYTF. In DNA, the CDR3 is TGTGCCAGCAGCTTGTCCCAGGGCGCAGCGGGTGGCTACACCTTC.

V usage is TRBV28 and J usage is TRBJ2-7, with 16 nucleotides matching TRBD2. Germline lookup yields CDR1 MDHEN and CDR2 SYDVKM. This CDR3 has 18 residues. V dropped 5 bases and J dropped 0; count of bases not matched to a gene: 7. CDR3 amino acids: CASSPPGLAGGPSYEQYF. In nucleotides, the CDR3 is TGTGCCAGCAGTCCCCCGGGACTAGCGGGAGGGCCCTCCTACGAGCAGTACTTC.

This clone was seen a few times. The rearrangement links TRBV7-9 to TRBJ2-7; 8 nucleotides align to TRBD2. Germline-derived CDR1 and CDR2 are SEHNR and FQNEAQ (reference sequence). With V trimmed by 6 bases and J by 0 bases, 16 bases remained unmatched. This CDR3 has 18 residues. CDR3 sequence (DNA): TGTGCCAGCAGTCATCCTTCGGGGGGGATACCAATCTCCTACGAGCAGTACTTC. Translation gives CASSHPSGGIPISYEQYF. The whole variable domain, remainder taken from reference TRBV7-9 and TRBJ2-7, is DTGVSQNPRHKITKRGQNVTFRCDPISEHNRLYWYRQTLGQGPEFLTYFQNEAQLEKSRLLSDRFSAERPKGSFSTLEIQRTEQGDSAMYLCASSHPSGGIPISYEQYFGPGTRLTVT.

The chain uses TRBV7-2 and TRBJ1-5, with no clear D. The CDR3 is 14 residues long. Germline V lookup: CDR1 SGHTA, CDR2 FQGNSA. The V end was cut by 5 bases, the J end by 0 bases, with 8 bases between. The CDR3 DNA reads as TGTGCCAGCAGCCCGCACAATAGCAATCAGCCCCAGCATTTT. It is translated as CASSPHNSNQPQHF.

V usage is TRBV5-6 and J usage is TRBJ1-1; a possible D gene is TRBD1 (5 bases). The CDR3 loop spans 14 amino acids. The germline CDR1 and CDR2 sequences are SGHDT and YYEEEE. Trimming pared 2 bases from V and 6 bases from J, leaving 14 bases between. CDR3 nucleotide sequence: TGTGCCAGCAGCTTCGGACAATCCCGATCTGAAGCTTTCTTT. Amino acids: CASSFGQSRSEAFF.

The chain has TRBV14 and TRBJ2-5; D is possibly TRBD1 (6 bases). The CDR3 covers 13 residues. Germline CDR1 reads SGHDN; CDR2 reads FVKESK. Trimming removed 1 base from V and 4 bases from J, with 7 bases in between. The CDR3 nucleotides are TGTGCCAGCAGCCAAGGGGGGCCAGAGACCCAGTACTTC. Residues: CASSQGGPETQYF.

This rearrangement joins TRBV11-3 to TRBJ2-7, with 7 bases that match TRBD1. V dropped 4 bases and J dropped 4; count of bases not matched to a gene: 7. Germline CDR1 SGHNT, CDR2 YENEEA. This CDR3 has 14 residues. The chain's CDR3 is CASSSTGTSYEQYF. CDR3 nucleotides: TGTGCCAGCAGCTCGACAGGGACCTCTTACGAGCAGTACTTC.

A single count supports this clone. The chain links TRBV5-6 to TRBJ1-4; no firm D call. V was pared by 2 bases and J by 8 bases, with 16 bases between. From germline, CDR1 is SGHDT and CDR2 YYEEEE. The CDR3 contains 15 residues. CDR3 DNA: TGTGCCAGCAGCTTTATAACCAACGGGAACGAAAAACTGTTTTTT. It encodes CASSFITNGNEKLFF.

The V gene is TRBV30, the J gene TRBJ2-7; 9 nucleotides agree with TRBD1. V shed 5 bases, J shed 2 bases, and the junction held 1 base outside the gene matches. Germline CDR1 GTSNPN, CDR2 SVGIG (reference sequence). The CDR3 runs 12 residues. CDR3 loop: CAWGTGPYEQYF. Here the CDR3 DNA reads TGTGCCTGGGGGACAGGGCCCTACGAGCAGTACTTC.

By frequency in the sample, this clone is medium-sized. The chain combines TRBV7-2 with TRBJ2-1; no reliable D call. The CDR3 length is 13 residues. Deletions cut 3 bases from V and 0 bases from J, with 3 bases between. Germline CDR1 and CDR2: SGHTA and FQGNSA. CDR3 nucleotides: TGTGCCAGCAGCTTGAGCTCCTACAATGAGCAGTTCTTC. Its protein product is CASSLSSYNEQFF.

This chain uses TRBV19 with TRBJ1-1, with TRBD1 matching 10 bases. Germline loops: CDR1 LNHDA, CDR2 SQIVND (reference sequence). The CDR3 runs to 13 residues. J gave up 5 bases and V 8 bases, and 5 bases lay outside the gene matches. In DNA form, the CDR3 reads TGTGCCAGTTCCGGACAGGGGGGGACTGAAGCTTTCTTT. Its translation is CASSGQGGTEAFF.

J is TRBJ1-4 and V is TRBV18; 7 bases line up with TRBD1. With V trimmed by 4 bases and J by 0 bases, 2 bases remained unmatched. CDR3 size: 15 residues. The germline V gene encodes CDR1 KGHSH and CDR2 LQKENI. The CDR3 bases are TGTGCCAGCTCACAGGGGGCCGCAACTAATGAAAAACTGTTTTTT. Translated: CASSQGAATNEKLFF.

The chain recombines TRBV6-5 with TRBJ1-2; D is unresolved. Germline V gene data show CDR1 as MNHEY and CDR2 as SVGAGI. Trimming cost V 6 bases and J 1 base, with 15 bases left between them. CDR3 size: 15 residues. The CDR3 reads CASSITSSNNYGYTF. The CDR3 bases are TGTGCCAGCAGCATTACATCCTCAAATAACTATGGCTACACCTTC.

This chain uses TRBV5-1 with TRBJ2-3, with 9 bases matching TRBD1. This CDR3 region has 15 residues. V was pared by 0 bases and J by 4 bases, with 3 bases of the junction left unmatched. Germline V lookup: CDR1 SGHRS, CDR2 YFSETQ. DNA of the CDR3: TGCGCCAGCAGCTTGGCAGACAGGGGGGCAGATACGCAGTATTTT. Translated, it gives CASSLADRGADTQYF.

The chain carries TRBV30 and TRBJ1-1; D gene ambiguous. CDR1 GTSNPN and CDR2 SVGIG come from the germline V gene (reference sequence). Trimming left V 3 bases short and J 1 base short, with 9 bases between. This CDR3 is built from 13 residues. CDR3 coding DNA: TGTGCCTGGAGGGTTCAGGAGAACACTGAAGCTTTCTTT. This sequence encodes CAWRVQENTEAFF.